What follows are 9 T cell receptor beta chains derived from one specimen sequenced in a study of cytomegalovirus exposure and HLA in healthy donors. It was with 60 Vbeta and 13 Jbeta primers that the PCR ran. Here immunoSEQ multiplex PCR was the method, and the copy in TCRdb shows in-frame clones only, minus some. The sample records approximately 110,000 clones, about four fifths being singletons. Material for sequencing was PBMCs. The receptors were sampled from a young man in good health and CMV-seropositive.

This clone came up once. The V and J genes are TRBV15 and TRBJ2-7, with D unresolved. The CDR3 runs 14 residues. The V and J ends lost 1 base and 1 base respectively, with 8 bases between them. Germline V gives CDR1 LNHNV, CDR2 YYDKDF (reference sequence). The CDR3, as DNA: TGTGCCACCAGCAGAGGAGGCAGTTCCTACGAGCAGTACTTC. Translation: CATSRGGSSYEQYF.

The rearrangement links TRBV19 to TRBJ1-2, with 9 bases that match TRBD1. V shed 7 bases and J 7 bases; nucleotides not matched to a gene: 10. The CDR3 runs 14 residues. In germline, CDR1 is LNHDA, CDR2 SQIVND (reference sequence). The CDR3 nucleotides are TGTGCCAGTACCGCACAGGGACAGGGATGTGGCTACACCTTC. Encoded protein: CASTAQGQGCGYTF.

The chain uses TRBV5-4 and TRBJ2-3; D remains ambiguous. CDR3 length: 13 residues. Germline-derived CDR1 and CDR2 are SGHNT and YYREEE (reference sequence). V was clipped by 2 bases and J by 4 bases, with 8 bases between them. The CDR3: CASSFPTADTQYF. CDR3 nucleotide sequence: TGTGCCAGCAGCTTCCCGACTGCAGATACGCAGTATTTT.

The J gene is TRBJ2-1, the V gene TRBV27; TRBD2 aligns across 7 bases. CDR3 size: 11 residues. CDR1 and CDR2 (germline): MNHEY, SMNVEV (reference sequence). J lost 9 bases, V lost 6 bases, and 2 bases had no gene match. The CDR3 spells CASRGRGEQFF. CDR3 DNA: TGTGCCAGCAGGGGGAGGGGTGAGCAGTTCTTC.

The J gene is TRBJ2-2, the V gene TRBV7-2, with 7 bases that match TRBD2. Germline V lookup: CDR1 SGHTA, CDR2 FQGNSA. J lost 3 bases, V lost 7 bases, and 8 bases had no gene match. The CDR3 spans 15 residues. Here the CDR3 reads CASTPGGMDTGELFF. In DNA, the CDR3 is TGTGCCAGCACCCCCGGGGGGATGGACACCGGGGAGCTGTTTTTT.

This sequence joins TRBV9 and TRBJ1-2, with 7 positions matching TRBD1. V gave up 0 bases and J gave up 2 bases; unmatched junction bases: 4. The CDR3 is made up of 15 amino acids. Germline V gene lookup returns CDR1 SGDLS and CDR2 YYNGEE. CDR3 protein: CASSVAPGQNYGYTF. The CDR3 nucleotides read TGTGCCAGCAGCGTAGCGCCGGGACAGAACTATGGCTACACCTTC.

The chain couples TRBV19 to TRBJ2-1; perhaps TRBD2 as D (6 bases). Germline lookup yields CDR1 LNHDA and CDR2 SQIVND (reference sequence). V was trimmed by 3 bases and J by 4 bases, leaving 19 bases between them. The CDR3 totals 17 residues. CDR3 nucleotide sequence: TGTGCCAGTAGTATCTTCGGTGGGCGGGATTCTTACAATGAGCAGTTCTTC. Its translation: CASSIFGGRDSYNEQFF.

A single count supports this clone. V usage is TRBV28 and J usage is TRBJ1-1; perhaps TRBD1 as D (6 bases). This CDR3 is 15 amino acids long. V was clipped by 7 bases and J by 3 bases, with 18 bases between them. The germline V gene encodes CDR1 MDHEN and CDR2 SYDVKM. The CDR3 coding sequence is TGTGCCAGCACGGACAGAATGTCAGGGTACACTGAAGCTTTCTTT. This codes for CASTDRMSGYTEAFF.

This clone was counted a few times. The chain employs TRBV10-2 and TRBJ2-5, with 9 bases aligning to TRBD1. V was clipped by 6 bases and J by 1 base; unmatched bases: 6. The CDR3 runs 15 residues. The germline V gene encodes CDR1 WSHSY and CDR2 SAAADI. This CDR3 reads CASRRDRVGQETQYF. The CDR3 region has the DNA TGCGCCAGCAGGAGGGACAGGGTTGGCCAAGAGACCCAGTACTTC.